A selection of T cell receptor beta chains follows, all from one sample in a study of T cells in localized non-small cell lung cancer. Sequencing was performed with immunoSEQ multiplex PCR; in TCRdb, only in-frame clones are kept and a portion is missing. The sample lists under 50,000 clones, 86% seen once, with 4.5% to 6% in the top ten. The sample here was peripheral blood mononuclear cells, taken before any cancer treatment. The receptors shown here come from an older male donor with stage II lung adenocarcinoma. CDR3s include the opening cysteine and the closing phenylalanine or tryptophan. D genes are given only for firm matches. Some rows mark clone size as missing; the rest say once, few, many or name a class of expanded clone.

J | D | V | size | DNA | CDR3
TRBJ2-3 | TRBD2 | TRBV27 | NA | TGTGCCAGCAGTTTATTGGCTAGCGGGACAGATACGCAGTATTTT | CASSLLASGTDTQYF
TRBJ2-5 | NA | TRBV14 | few | TGTGCCAGCAGCCAAGATTTGAGGGAGACCCAGTACTTC | CASSQDLRETQYF
TRBJ1-3 | NA | TRBV7-9 | few | TGTGCCAGCAGCTTAGAGAGGTCAGGGGCCGCGAGGAACACCATATATTTT | CASSLERSGAARNTIYF
TRBJ1-5 | NA | TRBV25-1 | NA | TGTGCCAGCAGGGAGACAGGCGCTAATCAGCCCCAGCATTTT | CASRETGANQPQHF
TRBJ2-3 | NA | TRBV5-1 | NA | TGCGCCAGCAGCTTGGTTCCGGACACAGATACGCAGTATTTT | CASSLVPDTDTQYF
TRBJ1-3 | TRBD1 | TRBV28 | NA | TGTGCCAGCAGTTTACCCCAGGGGGCAAACACCATATATTTT | CASSLPQGANTIYF
TRBJ2-3 | TRBD2 | TRBV7-9 | few | TGTGCCAGCAGACTAGCGGGAGGTTCTAGCACAGATACGCAGTATTTT | CASRLAGGSSTDTQYF
TRBJ2-7 | NA | TRBV11-2 | NA | TGTGCCAGCAGCTTGGGGCGATACGAGCAGTACTTC | CASSLGRYEQYF
TRBJ2-3 | TRBD1 | TRBV4-2 | NA | TGTGCCAGCAGCGTACAGGGGGCGACAGATACGCAGTATTTT | CASSVQGATDTQYF
TRBJ2-2 | NA | TRBV5-1 | NA | TGCGCCAGCAGCCTACTAGAGACTGGGACCGGGGAGCTGTTTTTT | CASSLLETGTGELFF
TRBJ2-1 | NA | TRBV6-1 | NA | TGTGCCAGCAGTGAATACACCCCAAGGGATGAGCAGTTCTTC | CASSEYTPRDEQFF
TRBJ2-3 | NA | TRBV5-1 | NA | TGCGCCAGCAGCGACGGGACCCTGGGGGGAGATACGCAGTATTTT | CASSDGTLGGDTQYF
TRBJ2-2 | TRBD2 | TRBV4-3 | NA | TGCGCCAGCAGCCAAGGCGGGCTAGCGGGAGAAACCGGGGAGCTGTTTTTT | CASSQGGLAGETGELFF
TRBJ2-1 | NA | TRBV7-9 | NA | TGTGCCAGCAGTTTACACAGGGCCGGTGAGCAGTTCTTC | CASSLHRAGEQFF
TRBJ1-4 | NA | TRBV7-2 | NA | TGTGCCAGCAGCTTACTCGACGGGGGGAAACTGTTTTTT | CASSLLDGGKLFF
TRBJ1-2 | TRBD1 | TRBV5-1 | NA | TGCGCCAGCAGCCTGGGAGGGGGCCCCTCCGGCTACACCTTC | CASSLGGGPSGYTF
TRBJ1-1 | NA | TRBV27 | NA | TGTGCCAGCAGTTATACAGGCAACACTGAAGCTTTCTTT | CASSYTGNTEAFF
TRBJ1-3 | NA | TRBV7-6 | NA | TGTGCCAGCAGCCGACAAAACACCATATATTTT | CASSRQNTIYF
TRBJ2-7 | TRBD2 | TRBV7-2 | NA | TGTGCCAGCAGACAGGGGGGACTAGCGGGAGAAGAGCAGTACTTC | CASRQGGLAGEEQYF
TRBJ1-1 | NA | TRBV5-4 | NA | TGTGCCAGCAGCGGGGATGTCTTCACTGAAGCTTTCTTT | CASSGDVFTEAFF
TRBJ1-1 | NA | TRBV10-2 | NA | TGCGCCAGCAGTCCCTTACAGGGGAACACTGAAGCTTTCTTT | CASSPLQGNTEAFF
TRBJ2-3 | NA | TRBV7-2 | NA | TGTGCCAGCGGCCGTTTCGGGGATACGCAGTATTTT | CASGRFGDTQYF
TRBJ1-5 | NA | TRBV6-1 | once | TGTGCCACCCAGTACCCGGGGAGGAATCAGCCCCAGCATTTT | CATQYPGRNQPQHF
TRBJ2-2 | TRBD1 | TRBV2 | NA | TGTGCCAGCAGTGAACGCAGGGGGCAAATCGGGGAGCTGTTTTTT | CASSERRGQIGELFF
TRBJ2-2 | NA | TRBV7-7 | NA | TGTGCCAGCAGCTCAAGGAGTGACACCGGGGAGCTGTTTTTT | CASSSRSDTGELFF
TRBJ2-1 | NA | TRBV9 | NA | TGTGCCAGCAGCGTAGCGGGCTCTGAGCAGTTCTTC | CASSVAGSEQFF
TRBJ2-5 | TRBD2 | TRBV5-1 | once | TGCGCCAGCAGGATTGAGAACGGGAGGTTAGAGACCCAGTACTTC | CASRIENGRLETQYF
TRBJ1-1 | NA | TRBV4-2 | NA | TGTGCCAGCAGCCAAGATGGTGAGTGGACTACTGAAGCTTTCTTT | CASSQDGEWTTEAFF
TRBJ2-2 | TRBD2 | TRBV6-4 | NA | TGTGCCAGCAGTGTACTAGCGGGAGGATCCGGGGAGCTGTTTTTT | CASSVLAGGSGELFF
TRBJ2-7 | TRBD2 | TRBV5-4 | NA | TGTGCCAGCAGTCTAGCGGGAGAGAACGAGCAGTACTTC | CASSLAGENEQYF
TRBJ1-5 | TRBD1 | TRBV25-1 | NA | TGTGCCAGCAGGGAGACAGGGTTTAATCAGCCCCAGCATTTT | CASRETGFNQPQHF
TRBJ2-1 | TRBD1 | TRBV6-5 | once | TGTGCCAGCAGTTACTCGAGCAGGGGGACCGTCAATGAGCAGTTCTTC | CASSYSSRGTVNEQFF
TRBJ1-1 | NA | TRBV10-1 | NA | TGCGCCAGCAGTGAGTCCGGATACGAAGCTTTCTTT | CASSESGYEAFF
TRBJ1-1 | TRBD1 | TRBV6-5 | NA | TGTGCCAGCAGTGCGACCGGGACAGCTGTAACTGAAGCTTTCTTT | CASSATGTAVTEAFF
TRBJ1-1 | NA | TRBV19 | NA | TGTGCCAGTAGTAGGAAGGGAGGGAACACTGAAGCTTTCTTT | CASSRKGGNTEAFF
TRBJ2-5 | NA | TRBV5-1 | NA | TGCGCCAGCAGCTTCGGAGCAGCTCCCCCGGCCCAGTACTTC | CASSFGAAPPAQYF
TRBJ2-1 | NA | TRBV6-5 | NA | TGTGCCGCCGGGAGCGGTTACAATGAGCAGTTCTTC | CAAGSGYNEQFF
TRBJ2-2 | NA | TRBV5-1 | NA | TGCGCCAGCAGCTTGTCTATGGGGGAGCTGTTTTTT | CASSLSMGELFF
TRBJ1-2 | NA | TRBV4-1 | few | TGCGCCAGCAGCCACCTCGGACTGAACTATGGCTACACCTTC | CASSHLGLNYGYTF
TRBJ1-1 | NA | TRBV6-5 | once | TGTGCCAGCAGCCCCCCCGGCAGGCTGAACACTGAAGCTTTCTTT | CASSPPGRLNTEAFF
TRBJ2-7 | NA | TRBV7-3 | medium-sized | TGTGCCAGCAGCTTAATGTCAGGCCCCTACGAGCAGTACTTC | CASSLMSGPYEQYF
TRBJ2-5 | NA | TRBV5-6 | NA | TGTGCCAGCAGCTTGAGCGGAATACAAGAGACCCAGTACTTC | CASSLSGIQETQYF
TRBJ2-5 | TRBD2 | TRBV5-1 | NA | TGCGCCAGCAGCTCGAGGAGCGGGAGGGCCCTGGAGACCCAGTACTTC | CASSSRSGRALETQYF
TRBJ1-5 | TRBD1 | TRBV29-1 | NA | TGCAGCGTTTGGACAGGTAGCAATCAGCCCCAGCATTTT | CSVWTGSNQPQHF
TRBJ2-7 | NA | TRBV4-3 | NA | TGCGCCATACGGGGACTTCAGGAAGGCGAGCAGTACTTC | CAIRGLQEGEQYF